These 13 T cell receptor beta chains originate from one sample sequenced in a study of blood T cell repertoires in COVID-19. Some clones are missing from TCRdb's copy, which holds only in-frame ones; the method was immunoSEQ multiplex PCR. The sample comprises some 200,000 clones, about four fifths of which are singletons, and about 4.8% rests with the top ten. The sequenced sample was PBMCs or T cells enriched from blood (not recorded which). These TCRs come from a woman aged 45-65 years who had been exposed to COVID-19.

The V gene is TRBV30, the J gene TRBJ1-2, with TRBD1 matching 7 bases. V shed 0 bases, J shed 2 bases, and the junction held 6 bases outside the gene matches. The germline CDR1 and CDR2 sequences are GTSNPN and SVGIG (reference sequence). This CDR3 spans 15 amino acids. The CDR3 sequence: CAWSVAGRGNYGYTF. CDR3 nucleotides: TGTGCCTGGAGTGTAGCTGGCAGGGGGAACTATGGCTACACCTTC.

This chain uses TRBV6-5 with TRBJ1-1; tentative D call: TRBD1 (6 bases). The CDR3 runs 15 residues. Germline V CDR1 and CDR2: MNHEY, SVGAGI. V lost 7 bases to trimming and J lost 10 bases, with 25 bases between them. CDR3 nucleotides: TGTGCCAGCACTCCATTAGGGGGGGGAGAAGGGCGAGCTTTCTTT. Residues: CASTPLGGGEGRAFF.

Here the CDR3 reads CASSSGFSGANVLTF. CDR3 nucleotides: TGTGCCAGCTCATCCGGGTTCTCTGGGGCCAACGTCCTGACTTTC. The chain links TRBV18 to TRBJ2-6; D gene unclear. Germline V gene lookup returns CDR1 KGHSH and CDR2 LQKENI. The CDR3 has 15 amino acids. Trimming stripped 5 bases from V and 0 bases from J, with 8 bases between.

This sequence joins TRBV19 and TRBJ1-1; no clear D gene. The CDR3 covers 11 residues. Per germline, CDR1 LNHDA and CDR2 SQIVND (reference sequence). CDR3 sequence: CVSGGNTEAFF. The CDR3 DNA sequence: TGTGTCTCCGGCGGGAACACTGAAGCTTTCTTT.

The chain combines TRBV6-5 with TRBJ1-1; D remains ambiguous. The CDR3 sequence is 13 residues long. Trimming removed 6 bases from V and 3 bases from J, with 11 bases in between. CDR1 and CDR2 (germline): MNHEY, SVGAGI. CDR3 in DNA: TGTGCCAGCAGCGCCGCCTCGGACACTGAAGCTTTCTTT. Encoded protein: CASSAASDTEAFF.

The chain has TRBV5-1 and TRBJ1-3; D uncertain. The CDR3 runs to 13 residues. V gave up 6 bases and J gave up 4 bases, with 11 bases separating them. The germline V gene encodes CDR1 SGHRS and CDR2 YFSETQ. The CDR3, as DNA: TGCGCCAGCACCCCCATGCAGGGAAACACCATATATTTT. Its protein product is CASTPMQGNTIYF.

The chain uses TRBV5-1 and TRBJ1-3; the D gene is possibly TRBD1 (5 bases). The CDR3 spans 16 residues. CDR1 is SGHRS, CDR2 YFSETQ, per germline. The V end lost 0 bases, the J end lost 2 bases, and 12 bases lay between the germline ends. CDR3 amino acids: CASSLDVTVPGNTIYF. CDR3 nucleotide sequence: TGCGCCAGCAGCTTGGATGTGACAGTACCTGGAAACACCATATATTTT.

The V call is TRBV28, the J call TRBJ1-6; 9 bases agree with TRBD1. Per germline, CDR1 MDHEN and CDR2 SYDVKM. Unmatched junction bases numbered 7, after V lost 6 bases and J lost 10 bases. CDR3 size: 14 residues. The CDR3 loop reads CASSQDRGRSPLHF. The DNA of the CDR3 is TGTGCCAGCAGCCAGGACAGGGGTCGATCACCCCTCCACTTT.

The chain joins TRBV20-1 to TRBJ1-5; possible D gene TRBD1, 5 bases. The V gene's germline CDR1 is DFQATT and CDR2 SNEGSKA (reference sequence). V was cut by 3 bases and J by 3 bases, with 12 bases left in between. This CDR3 contains 14 residues. The CDR3 loop reads CSASVTGPNQPQHF. CDR3 in DNA: TGCAGTGCTAGTGTAACAGGTCCCAATCAGCCCCAGCATTTT.

The CDR3 coding sequence is TGTGCCAGCAGTACCTGGACAGGGACAGATACGCAGTATTTT. As protein: CASSTWTGTDTQYF. The chain has TRBV28 and TRBJ2-3; TRBD1 aligns across 8 bases. Germline V gene data show CDR1 as MDHEN and CDR2 as SYDVKM. The CDR3 is 14 amino acids. V shed 5 bases, J shed 3 bases, and the junction held 4 bases outside the gene matches.

This clone occurred once. The same CDR3 arises from other DNA sequences in this sample as well. This rearrangement joins TRBV28 to TRBJ1-2; D not resolved. This CDR3 has 13 residues. CDR1 MDHEN and CDR2 SYDVKM come from the germline V gene. Trimming shortened V by 6 bases and J by 0 bases, and 8 bases separated the two germline ends. The CDR3 region is CASSLQSNYGYTF. The CDR3 DNA is TGTGCCAGCAGCCTACAGTCTAACTATGGCTACACCTTC.

CDR3 nucleotides: TGTGCCAGCAGCGAAGGACAGTACTATGGCTACACCTTC. Amino acids: CASSEGQYYGYTF. The V gene is TRBV5-5, the J gene TRBJ1-2; a possible D gene is TRBD1 (6 bases). V was cut by 4 bases and J by 3 bases, with 10 bases left in between. This CDR3 is built from 13 residues. CDR1 is SGHKS and CDR2 is YYEKEE in the germline V gene (reference sequence).

The V and J genes are TRBV25-1 and TRBJ2-1; maybe TRBD2 (6 bases). CDR1 and CDR2 from the germline V gene are MGHDK and SYGVNS. V lost 4 bases, J lost 15 bases, and 16 bases lay in between. CDR3 size: 12 residues. As DNA, the CDR3 is TGTGCCAGCAGTGGATACTCCGGAGGGATGTTCTTC. Translated, it gives CASSGYSGGMFF.